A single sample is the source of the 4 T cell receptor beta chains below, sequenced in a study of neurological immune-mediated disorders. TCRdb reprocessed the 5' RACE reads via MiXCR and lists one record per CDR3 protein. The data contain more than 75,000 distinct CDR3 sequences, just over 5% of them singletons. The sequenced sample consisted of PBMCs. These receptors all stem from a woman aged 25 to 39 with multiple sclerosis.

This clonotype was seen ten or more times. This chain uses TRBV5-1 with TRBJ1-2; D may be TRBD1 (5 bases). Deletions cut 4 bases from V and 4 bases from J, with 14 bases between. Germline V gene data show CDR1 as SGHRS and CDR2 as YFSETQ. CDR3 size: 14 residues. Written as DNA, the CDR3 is TGCGCCAGCAGCAGCGCATGGGACGTCTATGGCTACACCTTC. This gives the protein CASSSAWDVYGYTF.

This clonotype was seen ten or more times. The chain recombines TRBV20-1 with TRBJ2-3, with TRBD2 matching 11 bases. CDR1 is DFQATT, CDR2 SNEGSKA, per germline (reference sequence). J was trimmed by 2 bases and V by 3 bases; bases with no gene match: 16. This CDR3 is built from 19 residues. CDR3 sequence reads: CSASLTSGGSWEHTDTQYF. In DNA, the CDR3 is TGCAGTGCTAGTCTAACTAGCGGGGGCTCTTGGGAGCACACAGATACGCAGTATTTT.

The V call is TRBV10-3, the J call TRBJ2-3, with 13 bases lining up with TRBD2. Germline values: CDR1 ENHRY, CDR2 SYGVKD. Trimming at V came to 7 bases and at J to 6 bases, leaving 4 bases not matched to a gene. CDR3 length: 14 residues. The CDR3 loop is CAIKGTSGKDTQYF. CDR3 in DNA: TGTGCCATCAAAGGGACTAGCGGGAAGGATACGCAGTATTTT.

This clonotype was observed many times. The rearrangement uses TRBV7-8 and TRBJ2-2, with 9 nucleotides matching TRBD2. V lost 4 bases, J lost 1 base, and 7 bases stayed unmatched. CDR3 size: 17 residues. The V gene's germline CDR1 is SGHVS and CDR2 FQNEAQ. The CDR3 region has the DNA TGTGCCAGCAGCTCCGTTATAGCGGGGGAGAACACCGGGGAGCTGTTTTTT. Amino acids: CASSSVIAGENTGELFF.